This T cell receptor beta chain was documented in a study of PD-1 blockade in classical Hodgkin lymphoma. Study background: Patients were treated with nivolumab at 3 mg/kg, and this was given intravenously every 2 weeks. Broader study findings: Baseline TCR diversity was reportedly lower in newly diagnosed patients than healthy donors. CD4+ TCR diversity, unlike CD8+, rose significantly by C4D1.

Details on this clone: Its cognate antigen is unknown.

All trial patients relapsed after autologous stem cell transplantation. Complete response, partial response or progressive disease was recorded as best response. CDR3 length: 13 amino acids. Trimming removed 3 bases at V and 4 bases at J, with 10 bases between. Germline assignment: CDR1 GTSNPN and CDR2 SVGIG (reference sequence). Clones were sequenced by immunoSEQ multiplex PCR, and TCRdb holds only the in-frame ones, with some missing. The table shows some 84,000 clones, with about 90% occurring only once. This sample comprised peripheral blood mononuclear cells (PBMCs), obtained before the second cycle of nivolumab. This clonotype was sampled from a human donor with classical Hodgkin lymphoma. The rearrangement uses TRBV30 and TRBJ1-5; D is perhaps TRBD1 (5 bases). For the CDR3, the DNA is TGTGCCTGGAGAGTGGGGGGAAATCAGCCCCAGCATTTT. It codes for CAWRVGGNQPQHF.